A single sample is the source of the 18 T cell receptor beta chains below, sequenced in a study of T cells in Graves' hyperthyroidism and ophthalmopathy. TCR beta CDR3 region amplification was performed from RNA transcripts. First-round RT-PCR targeting the TCR CDR3 was performed with the HTBI primer set. Each CDR3 protein is one row after TCRdb ran MiXCR on the multiplex PCR reads. This sample has hundreds of thousands of distinct CDR3 sequences, with 11% to 15% found just once. The sequencing input was blood. The receptors here all came from a woman aged 18 to 35 with Graves' hyperthyroidism.

Many counts were recorded for this clonotype. The chain recombines TRBV28 with TRBJ2-7, with unresolved D. V was shortened by 4 bases and J by 9 bases, with 7 bases between the two germline ends. The CDR3 is 10 residues long. The germline V gene has CDR1 MDHEN and CDR2 SYDVKM. The CDR3 DNA sequence: TGTGCCAGCAGTTCTGTGGTGCAGTACTTC. Amino acid sequence: CASSSVVQYF.

This clonotype was counted ten times or more. This chain uses TRBV11-1 with TRBJ2-1; D is uncertain. V was cut by 0 bases and J by 5 bases, with 8 bases left in between. Per germline, CDR1 SGHAT and CDR2 FQDESV (reference sequence). CDR3 length equals 14 residues. CDR3 nucleotide sequence: TGTGCCAGCAGCTTAGCAGCACAGAACAATGAGCAGTTCTTC. It translates to CASSLAAQNNEQFF.

This clonotype came up many times. CDR3 nucleotides: TGTGCCAGCAGTTTAACGAGCTCCTACGAGCAGTACTTC. It specifies CASSLTSSYEQYF. This chain links TRBV27 with TRBJ2-7; D is uncertain. The CDR3 is made up of 13 amino acids. Germline assignment: CDR1 MNHEY and CDR2 SMNVEV (reference sequence). Trimming stripped 2 bases from V and 0 bases from J, with 5 bases between.

This clonotype turned up a few times. The chain joins TRBV9 to TRBJ2-2; the D is unclear. CDR1 is SGDLS and CDR2 is YYNGEE in the germline V gene. The CDR3 has 13 amino acids. V was clipped by 0 bases and J by 3 bases, with 3 bases between them. CDR3 in amino acids: CASSVVYTGELFF. The CDR3 DNA reads TGTGCCAGCAGCGTAGTCTACACCGGGGAGCTGTTTTTT.

This clonotype appeared many times. The V and J genes are TRBV7-2 and TRBJ1-1; D is possibly TRBD1 (5 bases). Trimming left V 4 bases short and J 4 bases short, with 22 bases between. Germline assignment: CDR1 SGHTA and CDR2 FQGNSA. The CDR3 is 17 amino acids. DNA for the CDR3: TGTGCCAGCAGCTCGCTCCCCAGAGGGGTACCGAGCACTGAAGCTTTCTTT. It encodes CASSSLPRGVPSTEAFF.

Ten or more counts support this clonotype. The V call is TRBV7-2, the J call TRBJ2-3; D gene unclear. Germline V gene sequence: CDR1 SGHTA, CDR2 FQGNSA. The CDR3 is made up of 13 amino acids. The V end lost 5 bases, the J end lost 6 bases, and 12 bases lay between the germline ends. The CDR3 sequence is CASSQGWADTQYF. CDR3 sequence (DNA): TGTGCCAGCAGCCAAGGCTGGGCGGATACGCAGTATTTT.

V and J are TRBV6-2 or TRBV6-3 and TRBJ1-3; 9 nucleotides line up with TRBD1. Trimming removed 5 bases from V and 4 bases from J; junction bases left unmatched: 18. CDR1 is MNHEY and CDR2 is SVGEGT in the germline V gene. The CDR3 extends over 19 amino acids. The CDR3 region is CASSRFRDSTGGSGNTIYF. The CDR3, as DNA: TGTGCCAGCAGTCGCTTTCGAGATTCGACAGGGGGATCGGGAAACACCATATATTTT.

This clonotype was seen repeatedly, ten times or more. The chain is built from TRBV30 and TRBJ2-3; 8 bases agree with TRBD1. CDR3 length: 16 residues. V shed 4 bases, J shed 3 bases, and the junction held 12 bases outside the gene matches. Per the germline V gene, CDR1 is GTSNPN and CDR2 is SVGIG (reference sequence). CDR3 nucleotide sequence: TGTGCCTGGACTGACCTACAGGGGGAGGCTACAGATACGCAGTATTTT. It codes for CAWTDLQGEATDTQYF. Filled out from reference TRBV30 and TRBJ2-3, the complete variable domain reads SQTIHQWPATLVQPVGSPLSLECTVEGTSNPNLYWYRQAAGRGLQLLFYSVGIGQISSEVPQNLSASRPQDRQFILSSKKLLLSDSGFYLCAWTDLQGEATDTQYFGPGTRLTVL.

This clonotype was observed at least ten times. V is TRBV11-2 and J is TRBJ2-3, with D hard to call. The CDR3 is 14 amino acids. Trimming cost V 2 bases and J 6 bases, with 12 bases left between them. CDR1 is SGHAT, CDR2 FQNNGV, per germline. CDR3 sequence reads: CASSLRLLGDTQYF. CDR3 sequence (DNA): TGTGCCAGCAGCTTACGACTGTTAGGGGATACGCAGTATTTT. Complete variable domain (other parts from reference TRBV11-2 and TRBJ2-3): EAGVAQSPRYKIIEKRQSVAFWCNPISGHATLYWYQQILGQGPKLLIQFQNNGVVDDSQLPKDRFSAERLKGVDSTLKIQPAKLEDSAVYLCASSLRLLGDTQYFGPGTRLTVL.

V and J are TRBV27 and TRBJ1-5; D ambiguous. The CDR3 consists of 14 residues. Germline V gene data show CDR1 as MNHEY and CDR2 as SMNVEV (reference sequence). Trimming took 6 bases from V and 4 from J, leaving 13 bases between them. CDR3 nucleotides: TGTGCCAGCAGCCCAATCCGGAATAATCAGCCCCAGCATTTT. Translated, it gives CASSPIRNNQPQHF.

This clonotype was recorded a few times. The chain combines TRBV6-5 with TRBJ1-2; unclear D gene. V was shortened by 3 bases and J by 4 bases, with 12 bases between the two germline ends. This CDR3 has 14 residues. Germline lookup yields CDR1 MNHEY and CDR2 SVGAGI. The CDR3 sequence: CASSYWKESYGYTF. The CDR3 DNA sequence: TGTGCCAGCAGTTATTGGAAGGAAAGCTATGGCTACACCTTC.

This clonotype has at least ten counts. V and J are TRBV29-1 and TRBJ2-7, with 8 bases identical to TRBD1. V trimming: 0 bases; J trimming: 5 bases; junction bases outside the gene matches: 6. Looked up from germline, CDR1 is SQVTM and CDR2 is ANQGSEA. The CDR3 totals 14 residues. The CDR3 spells CSVEDRRGLNEQYF. CDR3 coding DNA: TGCAGCGTTGAAGATCGCAGGGGGCTGAACGAGCAGTACTTC.

The chain is built from TRBV18 and TRBJ2-1, with a possible D match to TRBD1 (6 bases). The CDR3 has 12 residues. Germline assignment: CDR1 KGHSH and CDR2 LQKENI. V was shortened by 5 bases and J by 9 bases, with 11 bases between the two germline ends. The CDR3 DNA reads as TGTGCCAGCTCAGTCGGGACATTTGAGCAGTTCTTC. Amino acids: CASSVGTFEQFF.

This clonotype was counted at least ten times. The chain is built from TRBV20-1 and TRBJ2-3, with TRBD1 identical over 10 bases. Looked up from germline, CDR1 is DFQATT and CDR2 is SNEGSKA (reference sequence). The CDR3 runs 14 residues. After removal of 5 bases from V and 5 bases from J, the junction contained 7 bases not matched to a gene. DNA of the CDR3: TGCAGTGCTGATCGACAGGGGGCTGGAGATACGCAGTATTTT. Protein product: CSADRQGAGDTQYF.

This clonotype was counted at least ten times. The V gene is TRBV28, the J gene TRBJ2-5; TRBD2 matches 10 bases. CDR1 MDHEN and CDR2 SYDVKM come from the germline V gene. The CDR3 totals 15 residues. J lost 1 base, V lost 7 bases, and 6 bases had no gene match. The CDR3 region is CASKAGGRLQETQYF. Here the CDR3 DNA reads TGTGCCAGCAAAGCGGGAGGGCGGCTCCAAGAGACCCAGTACTTC.

This clonotype has a handful of counts. The chain is built from TRBV19 and TRBJ2-7; 8 bases match TRBD2. Unmatched junction bases numbered 10, after V lost 5 bases and J lost 4 bases. The germline V gene has CDR1 LNHDA and CDR2 SQIVND (reference sequence). The length of the CDR3 is 15 residues. The CDR3 loop is CASSGPGGDVYEQYF. The CDR3 bases are TGTGCCAGTAGTGGACCCGGGGGGGACGTTTACGAGCAGTACTTC. Complete variable domain (other parts from reference TRBV19 and TRBJ2-7): DGGITQSPKYLFRKEGQNVTLSCEQNLNHDAMYWYRQDPGQGLRLIYYSQIVNDFQKGDIAEGYSVSREKKESFPLTVTSAQKNPTAFYLCASSGPGGDVYEQYFGPGTRLTVT.

This clonotype was seen many times. The rearrangement links TRBV24-1 to TRBJ2-3, with TRBD2 matching 7 bases. The CDR3 length is 16 residues. The germline gives CDR1 KGHDR, CDR2 SFDVKD. V lost 5 bases, J lost 3 bases, and 10 bases stayed unmatched. The CDR3 loop reads CATSGTVRRETDTQYF. The CDR3 DNA reads TGTGCCACCAGTGGGACGGTTCGGCGGGAGACAGATACGCAGTATTTT.

This clonotype was seen a handful of times. The chain joins TRBV10-3 to TRBJ2-7; D assignment may be TRBD1 or TRBD2 (5 bases each). Trimming stripped 11 bases from V and 0 bases from J, with 11 bases between. The germline gives CDR1 ENHRY, CDR2 SYGVKD. This CDR3 region has 12 residues. In DNA form, the CDR3 reads TGTGCCGGGGGACCGTCCTCCTACGAGCAGTACTTC. Translated, it gives CAGGPSSYEQYF.